This record looks at one T cell receptor (beta chain) sequence and its context. This entry belongs to a study of blood T cell repertoires in COVID-19. Across the study: In each case, the material was cDNA or gDNA derived from T cells, B-cell-depleted T cells, or PBMCs.

Seattle cases were enrolled at active infection and followed longitudinally. Per germline, CDR1 SGHNT and CDR2 YENEEA. With 5 bases clipped from V and 2 bases from J, the junction kept 12 bases outside the gene matches. CDR3 size: 16 residues. In the source study's methods: Reference gene primer amplification yielded estimated nucleated cell counts. Clones were sequenced by immunoSEQ multiplex PCR, and TCRdb holds only the in-frame ones, with some missing. D and trimming were read from the DNA, whereas the V and J calls and clone size are those reported in that table. The data contain some 300,000 clones, 70% to 90% of them singletons.

The sequencing input was peripheral blood. This clonotype originated in a woman between 45 and 65 years old with COVID-19, enrolled during active disease. The V gene is TRBV11-3, the J gene TRBJ2-7; 7 bases align to TRBD1. The CDR3: CASSPYPRQGTYEQYF. CDR3 nucleotide sequence: TGTGCCAGCAGCCCTTACCCGCGACAGGGAACCTACGAGCAGTACTTC.